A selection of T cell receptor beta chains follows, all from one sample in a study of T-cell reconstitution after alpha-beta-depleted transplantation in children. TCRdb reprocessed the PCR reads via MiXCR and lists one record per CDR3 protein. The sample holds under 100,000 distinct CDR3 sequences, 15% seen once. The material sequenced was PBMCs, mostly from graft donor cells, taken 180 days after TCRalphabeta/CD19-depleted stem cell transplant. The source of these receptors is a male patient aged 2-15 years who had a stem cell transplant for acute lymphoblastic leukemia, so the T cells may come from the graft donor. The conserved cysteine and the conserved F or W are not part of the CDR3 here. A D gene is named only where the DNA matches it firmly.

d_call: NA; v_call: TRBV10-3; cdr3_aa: AISEPGRRQY
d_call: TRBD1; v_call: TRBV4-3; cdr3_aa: ASSPDRGSTDTQY
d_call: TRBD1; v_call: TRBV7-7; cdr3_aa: ASSPGQGVTKTQY
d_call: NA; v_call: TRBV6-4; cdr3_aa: ATRRKAPPDYEQY
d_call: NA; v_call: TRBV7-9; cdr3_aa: ASSLSLGTGNGAF
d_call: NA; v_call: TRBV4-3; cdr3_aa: ASSQDYQETQY
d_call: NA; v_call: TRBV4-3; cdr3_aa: ASSQRRSPPGEQY
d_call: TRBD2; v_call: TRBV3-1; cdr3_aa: ASTPSGGGETQY
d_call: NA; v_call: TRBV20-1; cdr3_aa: SASSLEMDTQY
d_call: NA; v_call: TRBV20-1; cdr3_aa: SATGITSYEQY
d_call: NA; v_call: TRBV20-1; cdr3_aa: SAIRRDSPYEQY
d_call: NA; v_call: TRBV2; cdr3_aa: ASRKGYRGTSSYNEQF
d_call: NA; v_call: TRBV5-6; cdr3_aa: ASSLPVSGYT
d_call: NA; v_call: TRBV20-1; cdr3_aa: SASGAAGPGNTIY
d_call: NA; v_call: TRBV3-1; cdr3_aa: ASSQDPLFNREQY
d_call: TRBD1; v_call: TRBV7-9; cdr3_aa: ASKQGEEKLF
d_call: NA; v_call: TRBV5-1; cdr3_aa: ASSLEAGPDTQY
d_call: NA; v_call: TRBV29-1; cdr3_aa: SVEEAGYYGYT
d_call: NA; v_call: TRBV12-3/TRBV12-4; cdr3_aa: ASSSENFAYEQY
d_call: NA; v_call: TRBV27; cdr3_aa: ASSFTGNQPQH
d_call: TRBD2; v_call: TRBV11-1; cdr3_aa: ASSSRLPRLAGASNTGELF
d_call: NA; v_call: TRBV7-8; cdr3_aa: ASSFDSNTEAF
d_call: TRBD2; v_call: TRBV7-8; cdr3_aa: ASSLVGRDYKDEQY
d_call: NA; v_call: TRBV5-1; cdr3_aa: ASSLGRTEETQY
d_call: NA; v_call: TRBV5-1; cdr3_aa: ASSLKAYQETQY
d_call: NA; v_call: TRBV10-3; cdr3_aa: AIRGRGPGDTQY
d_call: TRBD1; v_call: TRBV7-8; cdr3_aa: ASSLKSAGGPSQETQY
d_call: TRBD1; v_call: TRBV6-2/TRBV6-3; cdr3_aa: ASVGTGGNEQF
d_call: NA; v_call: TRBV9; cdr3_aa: ASSVAGTSYNEQF
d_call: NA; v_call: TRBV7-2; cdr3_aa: ASSFNEPTAEKLF
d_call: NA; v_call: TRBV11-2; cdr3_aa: ASSLVRRSTEAF
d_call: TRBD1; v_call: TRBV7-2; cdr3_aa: ASSLEQGAETQY
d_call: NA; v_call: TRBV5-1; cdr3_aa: ASSSWAMNTEAF
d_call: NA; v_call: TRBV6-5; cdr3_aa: ASSYGEKLISYEQY
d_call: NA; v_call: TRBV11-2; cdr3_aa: ASSHSVGEQY
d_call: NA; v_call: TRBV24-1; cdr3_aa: ATSGLFSYEQY
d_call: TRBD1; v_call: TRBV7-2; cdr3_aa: ASSLDRGTDTQY
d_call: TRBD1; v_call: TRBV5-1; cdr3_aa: ASSLGGQLEDYGYT
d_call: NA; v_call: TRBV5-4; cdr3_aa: ATLAAGAGADTQY
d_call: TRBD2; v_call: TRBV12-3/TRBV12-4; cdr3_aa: ASSLISGEETQY
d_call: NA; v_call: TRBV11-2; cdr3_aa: ASSLTDTGELF